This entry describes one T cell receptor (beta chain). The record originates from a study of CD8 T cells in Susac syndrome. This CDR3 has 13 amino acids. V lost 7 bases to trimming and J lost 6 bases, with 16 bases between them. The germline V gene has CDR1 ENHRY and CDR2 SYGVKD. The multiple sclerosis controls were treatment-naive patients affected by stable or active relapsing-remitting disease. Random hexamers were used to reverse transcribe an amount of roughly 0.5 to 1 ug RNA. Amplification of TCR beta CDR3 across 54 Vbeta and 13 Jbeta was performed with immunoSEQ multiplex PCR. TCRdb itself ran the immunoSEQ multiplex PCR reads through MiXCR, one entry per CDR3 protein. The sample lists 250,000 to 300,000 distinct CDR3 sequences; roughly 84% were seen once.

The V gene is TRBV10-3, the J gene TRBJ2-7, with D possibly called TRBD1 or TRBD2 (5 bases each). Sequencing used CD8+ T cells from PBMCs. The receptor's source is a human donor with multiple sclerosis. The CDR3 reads CAINGGSSSEQYF. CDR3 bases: TGTGCCATCAATGGGGGTAGTAGCAGCGAGCAGTACTTC.